One sample yielded the 8 T cell receptor beta chains listed below, sequenced in a study of beta chain features in type 1 diabetes. Every bit of the isolated RNA underwent reverse transcription, so sequencing read expressed TCRB transcripts. Libraries were prepared by immunoSEQ multiplex PCR; TCRdb keeps only in-frame clonotypes and omits some of them. The sample contains 28,000 or so clones, around three fifths of which appear only once. Whole-study results and caveats: Across all four CD4+ subsets, people with type 1 diabetes showed modestly shorter TCRB CDR3s.

No antigens are known for them. Sequenced input: Tregs from blood. These receptors were collected from a woman in her twenties or thirties with type 1 diabetes.

CDR3 residues: CASSLGTANEQFF. In DNA, the CDR3 is TGTGCCAGCAGCTTAGGCACAGCTAATGAGCAGTTCTTC. This chain uses TRBV7-9 with TRBJ2-1, with no clear D. In germline, CDR1 is SEHNR, CDR2 FQNEAQ (reference sequence). The CDR3 has 13 residues. V was clipped by 1 base and J by 7 bases, with 8 bases between them.

The chain is built from TRBV11-2 and TRBJ2-1; D is unresolved. Germline V lookup: CDR1 SGHAT, CDR2 FQNNGV. Trimming shortened V by 2 bases and J by 7 bases, and 12 bases separated the two germline ends. This CDR3 comprises 14 residues. This CDR3 is CASSLRVGGNEQFF. In nucleotides, the CDR3 is TGTGCCAGCAGCTTACGGGTGGGTGGAAATGAGCAGTTCTTC.

The chain employs TRBV7-9 and TRBJ2-7, with 7 bases fitting TRBD1. This CDR3 is 13 amino acids long. V lost 7 bases and J lost 0; bases outside the gene matches: 3. CDR1 and CDR2 from the germline V gene are SEHNR and FQNEAQ (reference sequence). The CDR3 loop is CASTRDSSYEQYF. In DNA, the CDR3 is TGTGCCAGCACCCGGGACAGCTCCTACGAGCAGTACTTC.

The V call is TRBV4-1, the J call TRBJ2-3, with 7 positions matching TRBD2. The CDR3 covers 17 residues. Germline V gene sequence: CDR1 MGHRA, CDR2 YSYEKL. The ends lost 1 base at V and 5 bases at J; junction bases unmatched: 12. The CDR3 loop is CASSQGRAGAFRDTQYF. The CDR3 coding sequence is TGCGCCAGCAGCCAAGGCCGGGCGGGAGCCTTTCGAGATACGCAGTATTTT.

This clone occurred a few times. The chain carries TRBV18 and TRBJ1-2, with a possible D match to TRBD1 (5 bases). Trimming stripped 8 bases from V and 7 bases from J, with 14 bases between. CDR3 size: 12 residues. CDR1 and CDR2 (germline): KGHSH, LQKENI. CDR3 loop: CASGQAGGGYTF. CDR3 sequence (DNA): TGTGCCAGCGGTCAAGCGGGGGGTGGCTACACCTTC.

The chain combines TRBV18 with TRBJ1-1, with a possible D match to TRBD1 (5 bases). Trimming removed 4 bases at V and 2 bases at J, with 8 bases between. The CDR3 covers 13 residues. CDR1 KGHSH and CDR2 LQKENI come from the germline V gene. Written as DNA, the CDR3 is TGTGCCAGCTCACTTGGACAAAACACTGAAGCTTTCTTT. Translated: CASSLGQNTEAFF.

The chain has TRBV28 and TRBJ2-1, with D perhaps TRBD2 (6 bases). The CDR3 has 15 residues. The V gene lost 4 bases and the J gene lost 7 bases, with 17 bases spanning the gap. Germline CDR1 and CDR2: MDHEN and SYDVKM. The CDR3 DNA sequence: TGTGCCAGCAGTTCCCAACGGGAGCCGGTTAATGAGCAGTTCTTC. Protein product: CASSSQREPVNEQFF.

The chain employs TRBV28 and TRBJ2-7; D is perhaps TRBD2 (6 bases). With 4 bases removed from V and 3 bases from J, the gap between germline ends came to 19 bases. CDR1 and CDR2 (germline): MDHEN, SYDVKM. The CDR3 length is 16 residues. CDR3 amino acids: CASSSGEGTHHYEQYF. Here the CDR3 DNA reads TGTGCCAGCAGTTCGGGAGAGGGGACCCACCACTACGAGCAGTACTTC.